The 27 T cell receptor beta chains below all came from one sample that was sequenced in a study of regulatory T cells in long-lasting Graves disease. Relying on iRepertoire HTBI primers and Arm-PCR of CDR3 regions, the team built TCR beta libraries. TCRdb re-analysed the multiplex PCR reads in MiXCR, keeping a single row per CDR3 protein. The sample has 450,000 to 700,000 distinct CDR3 sequences, approximately 12% seen once. Time point denoted: newly diagnosed GD, antithyroid drugs for less than 3 months. RNA isolated from PBMCs was used to make the TCR library. The same specimen was also included in a second study, on T cells in Graves' hyperthyroidism and ophthalmopathy.

The starting material was peripheral blood mononuclear cells (PBMCs), obtained at new diagnosis, from a patient treated with antithyroid drugs. Receptor source: a young man with Graves disease.

This clonotype was observed at least ten times. The V gene is TRBV24-1, the J gene TRBJ2-3, with D perhaps being TRBD1 or TRBD2 (5 bases each). V was trimmed by 5 bases and J by 5 bases, leaving 13 bases between them. Germline-derived CDR1 and CDR2 are KGHDR and SFDVKD. The CDR3 runs 14 residues. CDR3 nucleotide sequence: TGTGCCACCAGTGTGACCTCGGGGCGAGATACGCAGTATTTT. It codes for CATSVTSGRDTQYF.

This clonotype was seen at least ten times. This chain uses TRBV12-5 with TRBJ2-3; D gene ambiguous. Germline lookup yields CDR1 LGHNT and CDR2 FRNRAP. The length of the CDR3 is 11 residues. V was trimmed by 2 bases and J by 6 bases, leaving 3 bases between them. The CDR3 loop is CASGLLDTQYF. The CDR3 DNA follows: TGTGCTAGTGGTTTGCTGGATACGCAGTATTTT.

This clonotype was recorded a few times. This sequence may be a read error, since a much larger clone differs from it by one base. The chain has TRBV30 and TRBJ2-5; D possibly corresponds to TRBD1 (6 bases). V was clipped by 5 bases and J by 4 bases, with 11 bases between them. The CDR3 loop spans 12 amino acids. CDR1 and CDR2 (germline): GTSNPN, SVGIG (reference sequence). In DNA form, the CDR3 reads TGTGCCTGGCTTATAGGGGGAGAGACCCAGTACTTC. This sequence encodes CAWLIGGETQYF. The variable domain in full, completed from reference TRBV30 and TRBJ2-5, reads SQTIHQWPATLVQPVGSPLSLECTVEGTSNPNLYWYRQAAGRGLQLLFYSVGIGQISSEVPQNLSASRPQDRQFILSSKKLLLSDSGFYLCAWLIGGETQYFGPGTRLLVL.

This clonotype appeared many times. The chain has TRBV7-2 and TRBJ2-1; D remains ambiguous. Germline V gene lookup returns CDR1 SGHTA and CDR2 FQGNSA. Trimming removed 5 bases at V and 10 bases at J, with 12 bases between. The CDR3 runs 12 residues. In DNA, the CDR3 is TGTGCCAGCAGCGCCAACTTCGACGAGCAGTTCTTC. Protein: CASSANFDEQFF.

This clonotype was detected many times. J is TRBJ2-3 and V is TRBV20-1; 10 bases fit TRBD2. The germline gives CDR1 DFQATT, CDR2 SNEGSKA (reference sequence). This CDR3 has 14 amino acids. V gave up 4 bases and J gave up 4 bases; unmatched junction bases: 5. In DNA form, the CDR3 reads TGCAGTGCTACCTCTAGCGGGAGACCAGATACGCAGTATTTT. Protein: CSATSSGRPDTQYF.

This clonotype came up many times. The V gene is TRBV20-1, the J gene TRBJ2-7; TRBD2 matches at 8 bases. The CDR3 loop spans 16 amino acids. CDR1 is DFQATT, CDR2 SNEGSKA, per germline (reference sequence). The V segment lost 1 base and the J segment 0 bases; nucleotides outside the gene matches: 8. CDR3 residues: CSARASIAGSSYEQYF. The CDR3 DNA reads as TGCAGTGCTAGAGCCTCGATAGCGGGGAGCTCCTACGAGCAGTACTTC.

V usage is TRBV20-1 and J usage is TRBJ2-3; the match to TRBD1 covers 8 bases. Germline values: CDR1 DFQATT, CDR2 SNEGSKA (reference sequence). This CDR3 is 14 amino acids long. V shed 5 bases, J shed 3 bases, and the junction held 7 bases outside the gene matches. CDR3 nucleotides: TGCAGTGCTGGTGGACAGGGTTGGACAGATACGCAGTATTTT. This sequence encodes CSAGGQGWTDTQYF.

V usage is TRBV12-3 or TRBV12-4 and J usage is TRBJ2-1; a weak D match, TRBD2 (5 bases). V gave up 5 bases and J gave up 10 bases, with 12 bases separating them. The CDR3 consists of 12 residues. For the CDR3, the DNA is TGTGCCAGCAGTGACTATAGAACCGAGCAGTTCTTC. Translated, it gives CASSDYRTEQFF.

This clonotype was recorded at least ten times. V gene TRBV29-1 combines with J gene TRBJ1-5; tentative D call: TRBD1 (5 bases). The CDR3 is made up of 13 amino acids. The germline V gene encodes CDR1 SQVTM and CDR2 ANQGSEA. V was shortened by 4 bases and J by 3 bases, with 10 bases between the two germline ends. CDR3 bases: TGCAGCGTTGGGTTGACAGTCAATCAGCCCCAGCATTTT. Its translation is CSVGLTVNQPQHF.

The chain combines TRBV20-1 with TRBJ2-7, with D perhaps matching TRBD2 (6 bases). The CDR3 is made up of 14 amino acids. The V gene lost 6 bases and the J gene lost 2 bases, with 17 bases spanning the gap. Germline assignment: CDR1 DFQATT and CDR2 SNEGSKA (reference sequence). The CDR3 reads CSADDRDSPYEQYF. The CDR3 DNA reads TGCAGTGCCGACGACCGGGACTCGCCCTACGAGCAGTACTTC.

This clonotype has ten or more counts. The rearrangement links TRBV12-3 or TRBV12-4 to TRBJ1-2; D gene ambiguous. V lost 3 bases, J lost 7 bases, and 12 bases lay in between. The CDR3 is made up of 13 amino acids. CDR3 amino acids: CASSFGQLGGYTF. The CDR3 region has the DNA TGTGCCAGCAGTTTTGGCCAGTTGGGTGGCTACACCTTC.

Many counts were recorded for this clonotype. The gene calls are TRBV5-1 and TRBJ2-7, with a weak D call TRBD2 (6 bases). The CDR3 is made up of 12 amino acids. V was pared by 3 bases and J by 6 bases, with 10 bases between. Germline loops: CDR1 SGHRS, CDR2 YFSETQ. The CDR3 reads CASSSEGPEQYF. CDR3 nucleotide sequence: TGCGCCAGCAGCTCGGAGGGTCCCGAGCAGTACTTC.

Only a few counts were recorded for this clonotype. A junction boundary mismatches the germline segment, possibly from a read error. This chain joins TRBV7-7 and TRBJ2-1; a possible D gene is TRBD1 (6 bases). The germline V gene has CDR1 SSHAT and CDR2 FNYEAQ (reference sequence). The CDR3 is made up of 13 amino acids. Here the CDR3 DNA reads TGTGCTAGCAGCCACAGGGCTCTGGATGAGCAGTTCTTC. Protein: CASSHRALDEQFF.

Ten or more counts support this clonotype. The V and J genes are TRBV6-1 and TRBJ2-1; 11 bases line up with TRBD1. CDR3 size: 15 residues. The trim removed 4 bases at V and 7 bases at J, leaving 6 bases unmatched. Germline CDR1 and CDR2: MNHNS and SASEGT. CDR3 amino acids: CASSVGQGVRNEQFF. In DNA, the CDR3 is TGTGCCAGCAGTGTGGGACAGGGGGTCAGGAATGAGCAGTTCTTC.

At least ten counts were recorded for this clonotype. The chain uses TRBV10-3 and TRBJ1-4; D remains ambiguous. There are 12 residues in the CDR3. CDR1 is ENHRY and CDR2 is SYGVKD in the germline V gene. Trimming cost V 4 bases and J 4 bases, with 4 bases left between them. For the CDR3, the DNA is TGTGCCATCAGTGTAAATAATGAAAAACTGTTTTTT. It yields the protein CAISVNNEKLFF.

This clonotype has ten or more counts. The chain couples TRBV20-1 to TRBJ2-5; 11 bases match TRBD2. Germline CDR1 and CDR2: DFQATT and SNEGSKA (reference sequence). Trimming removed 4 bases from V and 3 bases from J; junction bases left unmatched: 7. The CDR3 sequence is 15 residues long. The CDR3 region has the DNA TGCAGTGCTACAGTACTAGCGGGAGAAAAAGAGACCCAGTACTTC. It translates to CSATVLAGEKETQYF.

This clonotype was counted ten times or more. The chain has TRBV20-1 and TRBJ2-3; 7 bases line up with TRBD2. V lost 3 bases to trimming and J lost 3 bases; unmatched junction nucleotides: 3. Germline-derived CDR1 and CDR2 are DFQATT and SNEGSKA (reference sequence). The CDR3 spans 13 residues. CDR3 protein: CSASERETDTQYF. In nucleotides, the CDR3 is TGCAGTGCTAGTGAGCGGGAAACAGATACGCAGTATTTT.

Notes on this clonotype: Just one base apart from a much larger clone, this may be a read error. V gene TRBV3-1 combines with J gene TRBJ2-7; 8 bases are a match to TRBD2. Trimming removed 0 bases from V and 7 bases from J; junction bases left unmatched: 5. Germline CDR1 is LGHDT and CDR2 is YNNKEL (reference sequence). The CDR3 totals 14 residues. The CDR3 spells CASSQEGAGDEQYF. The DNA of the CDR3 is TGTGCCAGCAGCCAAGAAGGAGCGGGAGATGAGCAGTACTTC.

The chain employs TRBV12-3 or TRBV12-4 and TRBJ2-2; D is possibly TRBD2 (6 bases). This CDR3 has 15 residues. V was pared by 10 bases and J by 0 bases, with 15 bases between. The DNA for the CDR3 is TGTGCCATTCCTCTAGCGCCTGCGAACACCGGGGAGCTGTTTTTT. Protein sequence: CAIPLAPANTGELFF.

The sample holds many counts of this clonotype. The chain links TRBV24-1 to TRBJ1-2; D not resolved. V dropped 4 bases and J dropped 6 bases, with 11 bases sitting between them. The CDR3 is 13 amino acids. CDR1 KGHDR and CDR2 SFDVKD come from the germline V gene. This chain's CDR3 is CATSDPPFDGYTF. For the CDR3, the DNA is TGTGCCACCAGTGACCCCCCATTCGATGGCTACACCTTC.

With respect to this clonotype: Since a much larger clone is just one base distant, this may be a read error. The chain employs TRBV2 and TRBJ2-5; 10 bases match TRBD2. This CDR3 region has 17 residues. Trimming removed 7 bases from V and 0 bases from J; junction bases left unmatched: 11. Germline V gene data show CDR1 as SNHLY and CDR2 as FYNNEI. The DNA for the CDR3 is TGTGCCAGCACACCACAGCGACTAGCGGGCTACCAAGAGACCCAGTACTTC. Translating gives CASTPQRLAGYQETQYF.

This clonotype was seen at least ten times. The rearrangement uses TRBV2 and TRBJ2-3; D gene ambiguous. V was shortened by 7 bases and J by 7 bases, with 18 bases between the two germline ends. CDR1 is SNHLY, CDR2 FYNNEI, per germline. This CDR3 region has 14 residues. DNA for the CDR3: TGTGCCAGCAATCGAGAGGCAGGCTCTTATACGCAGTATTTT. Amino acids: CASNREAGSYTQYF. Using reference TRBV2 and TRBJ2-3 for the parts outside the CDR3, the full variable domain is EPEVTQTPSHQVTQMGQEVILRCVPISNHLYFYWYRQILGQKVEFLVSFYNNEISEKSEIFDDQFSVERPDGSNFTLKIRSTKLEDSAMYFCASNREAGSYTQYFGPGTRLTVL.

This clonotype was observed a handful of times. CDR3 bases: TGTGCCATCAGGGAGGTTTCCGGGGAGCTGTTTTTT. Translating gives CAIREVSGELFF. The V gene is TRBV10-3, the J gene TRBJ2-2; D might be TRBD2 (5 bases). The V gene's germline CDR1 is ENHRY and CDR2 SYGVKD. Trimming stripped 6 bases from V and 6 bases from J, with 8 bases between. This CDR3 spans 12 amino acids.

This clonotype came up many times. The chain carries TRBV7-6 and TRBJ1-6; TRBD1 matches at 7 bases. The CDR3 has 15 residues. V dropped 1 base and J dropped 10; count of bases not matched to a gene: 7. Germline V lookup: CDR1 SGHVS, CDR2 FNYEAQ. The CDR3 sequence is CASSLVQGLGSPLHF. Written as DNA, the CDR3 is TGTGCCAGCAGCTTAGTACAGGGGCTCGGGTCACCCCTCCACTTT.

The chain joins TRBV27 to TRBJ2-4, with D maybe TRBD1 (6 bases). This CDR3 has 16 residues. The V gene's germline CDR1 is MNHEY and CDR2 SMNVEV (reference sequence). V was pared by 4 bases and J by 0 bases, with 13 bases between. This CDR3 reads CASSSSYRVAKNIQYF. CDR3 sequence (DNA): TGTGCCAGCAGTTCCTCCTACAGGGTAGCCAAAAACATTCAGTACTTC.

The chain uses TRBV30 and TRBJ2-3; tentative D call: TRBD2 (5 bases). Germline assignment: CDR1 GTSNPN and CDR2 SVGIG (reference sequence). Deletions cut 6 bases from V and 3 bases from J, with 10 bases between. The CDR3 spans 12 residues. Here the CDR3 DNA reads TGTGCCTGCTCGAGAGGGACAGATACGCAGTATTTT. It encodes CACSRGTDTQYF.

To note about this clonotype: A read error is possible here, since a much larger clone lies one base away. It is likely a read error, because the conserved phenylalanine at the end of the CDR3 is missing. This chain joins TRBV15 and TRBJ2-2; the D gene could be TRBD1 or TRBD2 (5 bases each). Germline V gives CDR1 LNHNV, CDR2 YYDKDF (reference sequence). The CDR3 extends over 17 amino acids. Trimming removed 0 bases at V and 6 bases at J, with 17 bases between. In DNA, the CDR3 is TGTGCCACCAGCAGAGATTCTAAGCGGACAATCCCCGGGGAGCTGTTTTCT. Translation gives CATSRDSKRTIPGELFS.